This TCR beta chain was observed in a study of Ad26.COV2.S vaccination and SARS-CoV-2 variants. Whole-study context: The authors gave Ad26.COV2.S intramuscularly, either once or twice 56 days apart. Notes on the study in general: Post-vaccination breadth of spike-specific CD8+ and CD4+ T cell responses was reportedly substantial.

After removal of 1 base from V and 4 bases from J, the junction contained 14 bases not matched to a gene. CDR1 is SGHRS and CDR2 is YFSETQ in the germline V gene. CDR3 length: 18 amino acids. Points on this clone: Antigen: not known.

TCRdb's table, derived via immunoSEQ multiplex PCR, lists solely in-frame clones and lacks some. The data contain some 250,000 clones, approximately 90% of them seen just once; the ten biggest clones take up about 10%. The treatment: approximately 18 received Ad26.COV2.S at low or high dose, single or two shots; roughly five received placebo; per-sample allocation not given. Sampling was performed 63 days after the first vaccine or placebo injection. The sequences come from peripheral blood, collected in a trial of Ad26.COV2.S vaccine versus placebo. The source of this sequence is a person between 18 and 60 years old who received the Ad26.COV2.S COVID-19 vaccine or a placebo. The chain employs TRBV5-1 and TRBJ2-7; 10 nucleotides match TRBD2. The CDR3 spells CASSLSAAGSGRAYEQYF. CDR3 DNA sequence: TGCGCCAGCAGCTTGTCAGCGGCAGGGAGCGGGAGGGCTTACGAGCAGTACTTC.